This paragraph reports one TCR beta chain. Its antigen is not identified. This entry comes from a study of cytomegalovirus exposure and HLA in healthy donors. Study outcomes and limitations: Immune exposure information available was restricted to CMV serostatus.

The PCR employed 60 Vbeta primers together with 13 Jbeta primers. Sequencing was performed with immunoSEQ multiplex PCR; in TCRdb, only in-frame clones are kept and a portion is missing. In total, the table holds tens of thousands of clones. The sequencing input was PBMCs. The receptor's source is a man aged 45-65 years in good health and CMV-seropositive.

Here the CDR3 reads CASRGTGRSYTF. DNA of the CDR3: TGTGCCAGCAGGGGGACAGGGAGGAGCTACACCTTC. J is TRBJ1-2 and V is TRBV2; 9 bases fit TRBD1. V dropped 6 bases and J dropped 9; count of bases not matched to a gene: 5. CDR3 length equals 12 residues. Germline assignment: CDR1 SNHLY and CDR2 FYNNEI.